Given below is one TCR beta chain in context. The data are from a study of T cell changes during pregnancy in multiple sclerosis. CDR1 SEHNR and CDR2 FQNEAQ come from the germline V gene (reference sequence). V was cut by 8 bases and J by 0 bases, with 19 bases left in between. The CDR3 contains 16 residues. The table came from immunoSEQ multiplex PCR; TCRdb's copy has only in-frame clones and leaves some out. The sample includes roughly 69,000 clones, 92% seen only once; the top ten take roughly 1.5%. Specimen: peripheral blood, collected after pregnancy. V and J are TRBV7-9 and TRBJ1-2, with D possibly being TRBD1 (6 bases). This sequence originates from a female donor with multiple sclerosis, enrolled in a pregnancy study. CDR3 region: CASGTIRDISNYGYTF. CDR3 sequence (DNA): TGTGCCAGCGGAACGATAAGGGACATATCTAACTATGGCTACACCTTC.